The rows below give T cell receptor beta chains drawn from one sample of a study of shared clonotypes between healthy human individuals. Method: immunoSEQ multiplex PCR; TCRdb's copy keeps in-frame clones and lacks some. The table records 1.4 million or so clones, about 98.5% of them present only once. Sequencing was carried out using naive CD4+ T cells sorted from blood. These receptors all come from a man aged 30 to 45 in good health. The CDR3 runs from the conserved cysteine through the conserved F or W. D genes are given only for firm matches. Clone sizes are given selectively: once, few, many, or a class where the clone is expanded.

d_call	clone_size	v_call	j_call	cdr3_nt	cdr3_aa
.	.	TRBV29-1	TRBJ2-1	TGCAGCGTTGAAGTCCCCAGCATTTCCTACAATGAGCAGTTCTTC	CSVEVPSISYNEQFF
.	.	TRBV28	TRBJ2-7	TGTGCCAGCAGTTTGTCGGGGCTCCAGCTCTCCTACGAGCAGTACTTC	CASSLSGLQLSYEQYF
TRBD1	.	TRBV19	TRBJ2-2	TGTGCCAGTAGTTCGGGACAGTACACCGGGGAGCTGTTTTTT	CASSSGQYTGELFF
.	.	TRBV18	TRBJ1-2	TGTGCCAGCTCACCAGATGAAAGGATGGTTAGCTACACCTTC	CASSPDERMVSYTF
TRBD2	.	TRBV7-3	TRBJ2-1	TGTGCCAGCAGCCCTCCGGGACTATCCTACAATGAGCAGTTCTTC	CASSPPGLSYNEQFF
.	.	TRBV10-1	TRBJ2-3	TGCGCCAGCAGTGCGGCTAACACAGATACGCAGTATTTT	CASSAANTDTQYF
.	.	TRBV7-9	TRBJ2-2	TGTGCCAGCAGCTCAGGTGGGGCCGGGGAGCTGTTTTTT	CASSSGGAGELFF
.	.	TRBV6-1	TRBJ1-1	TGTGCCAGCAAATCCTCAGGCAGGTTGAACACTGAAGCTTTCTTT	CASKSSGRLNTEAFF
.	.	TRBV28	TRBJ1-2	TGTGCCAGCAGTTTACTTGGTTACTATGGCTACACCTTC	CASSLLGYYGYTF
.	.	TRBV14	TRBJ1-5	TGTGCCAGCAGCCAAGGGGGCGTCGGCAATCAGCCCCAGCATTTT	CASSQGGVGNQPQHF
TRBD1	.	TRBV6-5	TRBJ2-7	TGTGCCAGCAGGCGACAGGGGGCCTACGAGCAGTACTTC	CASRRQGAYEQYF
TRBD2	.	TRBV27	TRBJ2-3	TGTGCCAGCAGCTTCTTGGGACTAGCGGGAGCGACAGATACGCAGTATTTT	CASSFLGLAGATDTQYF
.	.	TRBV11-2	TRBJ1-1	TGTGCCAGCAGCTTAAGCCTGAATACTGAAGCTTTCTTT	CASSLSLNTEAFF
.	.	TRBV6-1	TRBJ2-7	TGTGCCAGCAGTCTGGACACCTACGAGCAGTACTTC	CASSLDTYEQYF
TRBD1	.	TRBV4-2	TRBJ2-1	TGTGCCAGCAGCCAAGAAGGGACAGGGGTCAACAATGAGCAGTTCTTC	CASSQEGTGVNNEQFF
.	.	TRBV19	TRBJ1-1	TGTGCCAGTAGTATAGTACAGGGTTTCACTGAAGCTTTCTTT	CASSIVQGFTEAFF
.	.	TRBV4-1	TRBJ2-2	TGCGCCAGTTTTGACGCATCAGGGGGGGAGCTGTTTTTT	CASFDASGGELFF
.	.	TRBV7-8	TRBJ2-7	TGTGCCAGCAGCTTAGCGCGGATAAAGGTTCACGAGCAGTACTTC	CASSLARIKVHEQYF
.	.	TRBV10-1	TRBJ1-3	TGCGCCAGCAGTGACTACTCTGGAAACACCATATATTTT	CASSDYSGNTIYF
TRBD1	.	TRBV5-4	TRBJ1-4	TGTGCCAGCAGCCTCGGGACAGGGCGTGAAAAACTGTTTTTT	CASSLGTGREKLFF
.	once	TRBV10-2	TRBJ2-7	TGCGCCAGCAGTGAGTGGGTAGATGGGCAGTACTTC	CASSEWVDGQYF
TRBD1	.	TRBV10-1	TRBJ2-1	TGCGCCAGCAGTGACCCTGACAGGGGCCGGTTCTTC	CASSDPDRGRFF
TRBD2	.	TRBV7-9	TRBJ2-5	TGTGCCAGCCATGGACTAGCGGGAGTGGGGGAGACCCAGTACTTC	CASHGLAGVGETQYF
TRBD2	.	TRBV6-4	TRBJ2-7	TGTGCCAGCAGTGAAGGGTCTAGCGGTCCCTACGAGCAGTACTTC	CASSEGSSGPYEQYF
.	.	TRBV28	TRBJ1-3	TGTGCCAGCAGTTTATCGGCGGTCTCTGGAAACACCATATATTTT	CASSLSAVSGNTIYF
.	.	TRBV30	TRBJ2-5	TGTGCCTGGGCCCATATGGAGACCCAGTACTTC	CAWAHMETQYF
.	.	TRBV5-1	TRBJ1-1	TGCGCCAGCAGCTTTGTAGGGGTCACTGAAGCTTTCTTT	CASSFVGVTEAFF
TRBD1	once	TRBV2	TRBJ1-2	TGTGCCAGCACCCCCGGGACAGCGCCTGGCTACACCTTC	CASTPGTAPGYTF
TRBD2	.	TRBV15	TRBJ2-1	TGTGCCACCAGCAGAGAAGGACTAGCGGGAGGCGGTGAGCAGTTCTTC	CATSREGLAGGGEQFF
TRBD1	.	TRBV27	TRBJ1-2	TGTGCCAGCAGTTCCGGACAGGGGCGATATGGCTACACCTTC	CASSSGQGRYGYTF
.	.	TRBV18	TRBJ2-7	TGTGCCAGCTCACCCGGGTGGGACCAGCAGTACTTC	CASSPGWDQQYF
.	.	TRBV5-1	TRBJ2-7	TGCGCCAGCAGCAGGTACCAGTCCTACGAGCAGTACTTC	CASSRYQSYEQYF
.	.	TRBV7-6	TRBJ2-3	TGTGCCAGCAGCACCGGACTCTTCTTGGAAGGCACAGATACGCAGTATTTT	CASSTGLFLEGTDTQYF
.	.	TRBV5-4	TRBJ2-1	TGTGCCAGCAGCTCGGTGGCAAGGGACTCCAATGAGCAGTTCTTC	CASSSVARDSNEQFF
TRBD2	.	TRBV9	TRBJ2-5	TGTGCCAGCAGCGTAGGGGGGACTACCCAAGAGACCCAGTACTTC	CASSVGGTTQETQYF
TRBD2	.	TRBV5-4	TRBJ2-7	TGTGCCAGCAGCCGCGACGCGACTAGCGGGAGGGTCTACGAGCAGTACTTC	CASSRDATSGRVYEQYF
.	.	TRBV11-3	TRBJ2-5	TGTGCCAGCAGCTTACGCAGCTCGGGGGAGACCCAGTACTTC	CASSLRSSGETQYF
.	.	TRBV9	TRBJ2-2	TGTGCCAGCAGCGTAGCTTTGGGCGGGGAGCTGTTTTTT	CASSVALGGELFF
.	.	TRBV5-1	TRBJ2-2	TGCGCCAGCAGCTTGTCAGCGCATTCCGTCACGTCAGCGAACACCGGGGAGCTGTTTTTT	CASSLSAHSVTSANTGELFF
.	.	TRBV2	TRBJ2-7	TGTGCCAGCAGTGAAGCGGCGTACGAGCAGTACTTC	CASSEAAYEQYF
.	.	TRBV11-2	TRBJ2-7	TGTGCCAGCAGCTTGGGGACGACAGGATTTTATTCCGAGCAGTACTTC	CASSLGTTGFYSEQYF
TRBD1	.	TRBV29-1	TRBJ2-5	TGCAGCGTCGGACAGGGGGCGGAGACCCAGTACTTC	CSVGQGAETQYF
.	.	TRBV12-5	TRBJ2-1	TGTGCTAGTGGGAACATGGATTACGGCTACAATGAGCAGTTCTTC	CASGNMDYGYNEQFF
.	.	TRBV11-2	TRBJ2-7	TGTGCCAGCACCCATCCGGGGGCAGAGCAGTACTTC	CASTHPGAEQYF
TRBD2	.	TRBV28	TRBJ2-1	TGTGCCAGCACCTTTGGCGGGAGGGACTACAATGAGCAGTTCTTC	CASTFGGRDYNEQFF
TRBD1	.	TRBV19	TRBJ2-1	TGTGCCAGTAGTTTAGGGGGCGGAGTAACTGGGCAGTTCTTC	CASSLGGGVTGQFF
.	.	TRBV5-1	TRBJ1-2	TGCGCCAGCAGCTCGCGGGACCTAGGAGGAGACTACACCTTC	CASSSRDLGGDYTF
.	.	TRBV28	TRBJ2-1	TGTGCCAGCAGTTTAAAGGTACCAGAGCAGTTCTTC	CASSLKVPEQFF
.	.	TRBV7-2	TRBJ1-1	TGTGCCAGCAGCTTAGTCGGGTTCCTCCCTTCCACTGAAGCTTTCTTT	CASSLVGFLPSTEAFF
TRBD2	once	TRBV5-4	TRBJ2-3	TGTGCCAGCAGCTTTGGACTAGCGGGAACAGATACGCAGTATTTT	CASSFGLAGTDTQYF
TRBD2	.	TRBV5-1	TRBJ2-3	TGCGCCAGCAGCTCCGGGACTAGCGTGGGCACAGATACGCAGTATTTT	CASSSGTSVGTDTQYF
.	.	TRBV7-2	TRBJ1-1	TGTGCCAGCAGCCCCAGGACATCTAACACTGAAGCTTTCTTT	CASSPRTSNTEAFF
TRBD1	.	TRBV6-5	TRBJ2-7	TGTGCCAGCAGCTACGAGGCACAGGGGTACGAGCAGTACTTC	CASSYEAQGYEQYF
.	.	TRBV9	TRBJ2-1	TGTGCCAGCAGCGTAGACTCTAGCGCCAAAAGCTCCTACAATGAGCAGTTCTTC	CASSVDSSAKSSYNEQFF
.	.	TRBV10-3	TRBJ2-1	TGTGCCATCAGTGGAGGCCAGACCAATGAGCAGTTCTTC	CAISGGQTNEQFF
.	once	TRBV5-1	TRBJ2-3	TGCGCCAGCAGTTCAGGAGACACAGATACGCAGTATTTT	CASSSGDTDTQYF
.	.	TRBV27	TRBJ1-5	TGTGCCAGCAAGGCAGGCAGCAATCAGCCCCAGCATTTT	CASKAGSNQPQHF